The rows below give T cell receptor beta chains drawn from one sample of a study of T cell changes during pregnancy in multiple sclerosis. Assay: immunoSEQ multiplex PCR; the TCRdb copy retains only in-frame clones and omits some. This table holds 100,000 to 130,000 clones, 85% to 95% found once. The sequences come from peripheral blood, collected in the third trimester of pregnancy. The source of these receptors is a female donor in good health, enrolled as a control in a pregnancy study. The CDR3 runs from the conserved cysteine through the conserved F or W. The D gene is left open where the match is weak. Size is omitted from some rows. Given values are once, few, many or a class for expanded clones.

V	J	size	D	length	CDR3	DNA
TRBV7-8	TRBJ2-1	NA	NA	15	CASVARGSSYNEQFF	TGTGCCAGCGTCGCTCGGGGGAGCTCCTACAATGAGCAGTTCTTC
TRBV18	TRBJ2-2	once	NA	13	CASSPSNGGELFF	TGTGCCAGCTCACCATCAAACGGCGGGGAGCTGTTTTTT
TRBV7-3	TRBJ1-1	NA	TRBD1	16	CASSSTAGGLNTEAFF	TGTGCCAGCAGCTCCACGGCAGGGGGATTGAACACTGAAGCTTTCTTT
TRBV7-2	TRBJ1-4	NA	TRBD1	14	CASSPGQGREKLFF	TGTGCCAGCAGCCCGGGACAGGGTAGGGAAAAACTGTTTTTT
TRBV11-2	TRBJ1-2	NA	TRBD1	14	CASSLGDRGWGYTF	TGTGCCAGCAGCTTAGGGGACAGGGGTTGGGGCTACACCTTC
TRBV12-5	TRBJ2-5	NA	NA	13	CAGASGGPETQYF	TGTGCTGGAGCTTCCGGGGGGCCAGAGACCCAGTACTTC
TRBV7-9	TRBJ1-1	NA	TRBD1	13	CVSSRTGTGARVF	TGTGTCAGCAGCCGAACCGGGACAGGGGCCCGCGTTTTT
TRBV30	TRBJ2-3	NA	NA	14	CAWSVSGLTDTQYF	TGTGCCTGGAGTGTGTCTGGGCTGACAGATACGCAGTATTTT
TRBV9	TRBJ2-5	NA	NA	13	CASSNSPQETQYF	TGTGCCAGCAGCAACAGTCCGCAAGAGACCCAGTACTTC
TRBV29-1	TRBJ1-1	NA	NA	13	CSVGRDKNTEAFF	TGCAGCGTTGGCAGGGACAAGAACACTGAAGCTTTCTTT
TRBV14	TRBJ2-1	once	NA	15	CASSQFISSYNEQFF	TGTGCCAGCAGCCAGTTCATTAGCTCCTACAATGAGCAGTTCTTC
TRBV7-2	TRBJ2-5	NA	NA	15	CASSLAHRAQETQYF	TGTGCCAGCAGCTTAGCGCACAGGGCGCAAGAGACCCAGTACTTC
TRBV7-9	TRBJ1-2	once	TRBD1	17	CASSHRDRPLGVYGYTF	TGTGCCAGCAGCCACCGGGACAGGCCTCTTGGTGTCTATGGCTACACCTTC
TRBV7-9	TRBJ2-5	NA	TRBD2	16	CASSVALAGGHVTQYF	TGTGCCAGCAGCGTAGCACTAGCGGGGGGGCACGTGACCCAGTACTTC
TRBV9	TRBJ1-2	NA	TRBD1	16	CASSVAEQDRGSGYTF	TGTGCCAGCAGCGTAGCAGAGCAGGACAGGGGATCTGGCTACACCTTC
TRBV5-8	TRBJ2-5	NA	NA	17	CASSYSWTSDYQETQYF	TGTGCCAGCAGCTACTCGTGGACATCCGATTACCAAGAGACCCAGTACTTC
TRBV5-1	TRBJ2-7	NA	TRBD1	13	CASRHDRAYEQYF	TGCGCCAGCAGACACGACAGGGCCTACGAGCAGTACTTC
TRBV4-3	TRBJ2-7	NA	NA	15	CASSQEKDKYYEQYF	TGCGCCAGCAGCCAAGAGAAGGACAAATACTACGAGCAGTACTTC
TRBV6-1	TRBJ1-2	once	TRBD1	17	CASSEAGLRGGRYGYTF	TGTGCCAGCAGTGAAGCGGGACTGAGAGGGGGCCGGTATGGCTACACCTTC
TRBV2	TRBJ1-5	NA	NA	19	CASSDSALYDGDGDQPQHF	TGTGCCAGCAGTGATTCCGCCTTGTATGACGGGGATGGGGATCAGCCCCAGCATTTT
TRBV27	TRBJ1-5	few	NA	13	CASSLGGWQPQHF	TGTGCCAGCAGCCTGGGGGGATGGCAGCCCCAGCATTTT
TRBV27	TRBJ2-7	NA	NA	12	CASTGGDYEQYF	TGTGCCAGCACTGGCGGGGATTATGAGCAGTACTTC
TRBV4-2	TRBJ1-4	NA	TRBD1	14	CASSPGGGDEKLFF	TGTGCCAGCAGTCCAGGGGGCGGAGATGAAAAACTGTTTTTT
TRBV5-5	TRBJ2-7	NA	TRBD1	15	CASSLERDSIYEQYF	TGTGCCAGCAGCTTGGAACGGGACAGTATCTACGAGCAGTACTTC
TRBV6-5	TRBJ1-1	once	NA	14	CASSLDSMNTEAFF	TGTGCCAGCAGCCTCGACAGCATGAACACTGAAGCTTTCTTT
TRBV30	TRBJ1-5	NA	NA	14	CAWSGGGDHQPQHF	TGTGCCTGGAGTGGTGGGGGCGATCATCAGCCCCAGCATTTT
TRBV4-2	TRBJ2-4	NA	TRBD2	18	CASSQDLIILAGAWIQYF	TGTGCCAGCAGCCAAGATCTTATTATCCTAGCGGGGGCCTGGATTCAGTACTTC
TRBV27	TRBJ1-6	NA	NA	15	CASSLILMGNSPLHF	TGTGCCAGCAGTTTAATCCTTATGGGCAATTCACCCCTCCACTTT
TRBV6-4	TRBJ1-4	NA	TRBD1	14	CASSEDRGSEKLFF	TGTGCCAGCAGTGAGGACAGGGGAAGTGAAAAACTGTTTTTT
TRBV18	TRBJ1-1	NA	NA	14	CASSFNRDYTEAFF	TGTGCCAGCTCCTTTAACAGAGATTACACTGAAGCTTTCTTT
TRBV7-9	TRBJ2-6	NA	NA	18	CASSSPSGGLSGANVLTF	TGTGCCAGCAGCTCCCCCTCGGGGGGCCTTTCTGGGGCCAACGTCCTGACTTTC
TRBV6-4	TRBJ1-3	NA	NA	20	CASGRSGLSECELPGNTIYF	TGTGCCAGCGGGAGATCCGGCCTCTCCGAGTGCGAGTTGCCTGGAAACACCATATATTTT
TRBV4-2	TRBJ1-1	NA	NA	12	CASSQVSGEAFF	TGTGCCAGCAGCCAAGTATCCGGGGAAGCTTTCTTT
TRBV9	TRBJ1-2	NA	TRBD1	15	CASSARQGANYGYTF	TGTGCCAGCAGCGCAAGACAGGGGGCAAACTATGGCTACACCTTC